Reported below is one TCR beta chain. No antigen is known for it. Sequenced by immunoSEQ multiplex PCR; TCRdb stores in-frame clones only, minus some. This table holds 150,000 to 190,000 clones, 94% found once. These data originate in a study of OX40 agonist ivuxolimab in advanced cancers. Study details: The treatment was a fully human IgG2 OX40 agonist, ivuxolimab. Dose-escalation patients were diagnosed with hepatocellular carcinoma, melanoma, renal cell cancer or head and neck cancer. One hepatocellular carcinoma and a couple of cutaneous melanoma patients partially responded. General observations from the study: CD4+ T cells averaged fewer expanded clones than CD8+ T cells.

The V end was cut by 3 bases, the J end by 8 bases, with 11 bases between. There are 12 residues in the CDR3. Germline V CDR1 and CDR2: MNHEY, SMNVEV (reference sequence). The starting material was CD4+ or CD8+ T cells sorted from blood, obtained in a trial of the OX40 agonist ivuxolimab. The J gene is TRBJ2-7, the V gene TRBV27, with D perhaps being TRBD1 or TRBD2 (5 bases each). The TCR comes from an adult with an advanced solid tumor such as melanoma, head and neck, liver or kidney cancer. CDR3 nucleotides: TGTGCCAGCAGTTTTCAGCCGGGACAGCAGTACTTC. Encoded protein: CASSFQPGQQYF.